This TCR beta chain emerged from a study of CXCR3-negative and CXCR3-positive naive CD8 T cells. On the study more broadly: Total TRB output reached some 130 million reads, about 1.5 +/- 0.3 million per library.

The germline gives CDR1 MNHEY, CDR2 SMNVEV (reference sequence). This CDR3 is built from 14 residues. With UMI labels, 5' RACE was used to prepare the TRB cDNA libraries. TCRdb reworked the 5' RACE reads into one entry per CDR3 protein, no DNA. Its table lists roughly 48,000 distinct CDR3 sequences. Turning to this clonotype: Its antigen is undetermined.

Notes on the study in general: Naive CXCR3-positive and CXCR3-negative cells shared similar TRBV-TRBJ usage, unlike memory cells. Diversity proved comparably high across both naive subsets and much lower in memory CD8+ cells.

The receptor was derived from a human donor in good health. Some clones in this sample may be carry-over from other donors' samples. Input material: memory CD8+ T cells from blood. The rearrangement joins TRBV27 to TRBJ2-1. Here the CDR3 reads CASSLLGVRDEQFF.